Shown below are 31 T cell receptor beta chains from a single sample sequenced in a study of lymphopenia after photon versus proton radiotherapy. TCRdb's table, derived via immunoSEQ multiplex PCR, lists solely in-frame clones and lacks some. Here the sample spans 50,000 to 65,000 clones, approximately 86% being singletons. The material was peripheral blood, obtained from a patient treated with proton-based radiotherapy. All receptors derive from a man of 80 years or more with esophageal cancer.

Details on this clone: The same CDR3 also results from other DNA sequences found in this sample. The gene calls are TRBV6-5 and TRBJ1-3; D gene unclear. Germline V gene data show CDR1 as MNHEY and CDR2 as SVGAGI. V was trimmed by 3 bases and J by 1 base, leaving 4 bases between them. The CDR3 spans 13 residues. The CDR3 DNA is TGTGCCAGCAGTTATAATTCTGGAAACACCATATATTTT. Translating gives CASSYNSGNTIYF.

The chain is built from TRBV6-6 and TRBJ1-4; 9 positions match TRBD1. The CDR3 runs to 14 residues. V was clipped by 4 bases and J by 7 bases; unmatched bases: 4. From germline, CDR1 is MNHNY and CDR2 SVGAGI (reference sequence). The chain's CDR3 is CASSWGQGFEKLFF. CDR3 DNA: TGTGCCAGCAGTTGGGGACAGGGTTTTGAAAAACTGTTTTTT.

The count of this clone is one. This chain uses TRBV6-6 with TRBJ1-4; D ambiguous. V was clipped by 2 bases and J by 4 bases, with 11 bases between them. The germline V gene has CDR1 MNHNY and CDR2 SVGAGI (reference sequence). The CDR3 is 15 residues long. The DNA of the CDR3 is TGTGCCAGCAGTTACGATCGGAACTATAATGAAAAACTGTTTTTT. Its protein is CASSYDRNYNEKLFF.

On this clone: A junction end diverges from the germline sequence, so it may reflect a read error. V usage is TRBV5-1 and J usage is TRBJ2-5, with 7 bases that match TRBD1. The CDR3 runs 12 residues. CDR1 is SGHRS and CDR2 is YFSETQ in the germline V gene. CDR3 sequence (DNA): TGCGCCAGCAGCGGACCAAGGGGGCTAGTCCACTTC. Its translation: CASSGPRGLVHF.

The V call is TRBV7-9, the J call TRBJ2-7; D gene unclear. The CDR3 is made up of 14 amino acids. V lost 1 base to trimming and J lost 2 bases, with 9 bases between them. Looked up from germline, CDR1 is SEHNR and CDR2 is FQNEAQ (reference sequence). The CDR3: CASSLVAGPYEQYF. The CDR3 region has the DNA TGTGCCAGCAGCTTAGTAGCCGGCCCCTACGAGCAGTACTTC.

V is TRBV29-1 and J is TRBJ2-2, with TRBD2 as a possible D gene (6 bases). In germline, CDR1 is SQVTM, CDR2 ANQGSEA. The V end was cut by 0 bases, the J end by 5 bases, with 13 bases between. This CDR3 contains 15 residues. CDR3 in DNA: TGCAGCGTTGAAGAGTCGGGAGTGGGTACCGGGGAGCTGTTTTTT. Its protein product is CSVEESGVGTGELFF.

This clone was found a few times. The V call is TRBV7-9, the J call TRBJ2-6; D gene uncertain. This CDR3 has 15 residues. V was cut by 5 bases and J by 4 bases, with 12 bases left in between. Germline assignment: CDR1 SEHNR and CDR2 FQNEAQ (reference sequence). The CDR3 DNA sequence: TGTGCCAGCAGCGCACCCCTTGTAGGGGCCAACGTCCTGACTTTC. Translated: CASSAPLVGANVLTF.

The DNA of the CDR3 is TGTGCCAGCATGAATCCAGGCCCCTACGAGCAGTACTTC. Translating it yields CASMNPGPYEQYF. The chain links TRBV2 to TRBJ2-7; no clear D. Per germline, CDR1 SNHLY and CDR2 FYNNEI. Trimming stripped 7 bases from V and 2 bases from J, with 12 bases between. The CDR3 runs 13 residues.

The CDR3 bases are TGCGCCAGCAGCCAAGATGCGGGAGGGGTCACTGAAGCTTTCTTT. Translated: CASSQDAGGVTEAFF. The chain couples TRBV4-3 to TRBJ1-1; D is possibly TRBD1 (5 bases). This CDR3 has 15 residues. Trimming removed 0 bases from V and 4 bases from J, with 12 bases in between. In germline, CDR1 is LGHNA, CDR2 YSLEER.

The gene calls are TRBV30 and TRBJ2-6; unclear D gene. Deletions cut 3 bases from V and 0 bases from J, with 0 bases between. The CDR3 is 12 amino acids. CDR1 GTSNPN and CDR2 SVGIG come from the germline V gene (reference sequence). The DNA of the CDR3 is TGTGCCTGGAGCTCTGGGGCCAACGTCCTGACTTTC. It translates to CAWSSGANVLTF.

V is TRBV27 and J is TRBJ1-1; 10 bases fit TRBD1. This CDR3 comprises 13 residues. CDR1 and CDR2 (germline): MNHEY, SMNVEV (reference sequence). Unmatched junction bases numbered 3, after V lost 4 bases and J lost 7 bases. The CDR3 coding sequence is TGTGCCAGCAGTTGGGACAGGGGAAATGAAGCTTTCTTT. Translated: CASSWDRGNEAFF.

The V call is TRBV19, the J call TRBJ2-1; D is ambiguous. The germline V gene encodes CDR1 LNHDA and CDR2 SQIVND (reference sequence). V was trimmed by 0 bases and J by 8 bases, leaving 11 bases between them. The CDR3 sequence is 14 residues long. CDR3 region: CASSIDSSRDEQFF. CDR3 in DNA: TGTGCCAGTAGTATAGATTCTTCTAGGGATGAGCAGTTCTTC.

V usage is TRBV7-9 and J usage is TRBJ2-5; 7 bases align to TRBD1. V was pared by 3 bases and J by 1 base, with 11 bases of the junction left unmatched. This CDR3 has 17 amino acids. Germline-derived CDR1 and CDR2 are SEHNR and FQNEAQ (reference sequence). The CDR3 DNA is TGTGCCAGCAGCTTGTTAGAAGGGGGCGACCCCCAAGAGACCCAGTACTTC. Protein sequence: CASSLLEGGDPQETQYF. The whole variable domain, remainder taken from reference TRBV7-9 and TRBJ2-5, is DTGVSQNPRHKITKRGQNVTFRCDPISEHNRLYWYRQTLGQGPEFLTYFQNEAQLEKSRLLSDRFSAERPKGSFSTLEIQRTEQGDSAMYLCASSLLEGGDPQETQYFGPGTRLLVL.

To note about this clone: Other nucleotide sequences from this sample produce the same CDR3. The V gene is TRBV2, the J gene TRBJ2-1; 10 bases fit TRBD2. The J segment lost 8 bases and the V segment lost 5 bases, leaving 9 bases of the junction unmatched. This CDR3 spans 15 amino acids. Per germline, CDR1 SNHLY and CDR2 FYNNEI. As DNA, the CDR3 is TGTGCCAGCAGTTACTTAGCGGGAGGTGGGTATGAGCAGTTCTTC. Translation: CASSYLAGGGYEQFF.

The chain carries TRBV28 and TRBJ2-1; a weak D match, TRBD2 (7 bases). The CDR3 length is 15 residues. CDR1 and CDR2 from the germline V gene are MDHEN and SYDVKM. V was cut by 3 bases and J by 4 bases, with 13 bases left in between. The CDR3 nucleotides are TGTGCCAGCAGTTTTGGGGGGGCGTTGTACAATGAGCAGTTCTTC. Translated: CASSFGGALYNEQFF.

The chain uses TRBV5-4 and TRBJ2-5; maybe TRBD2 (5 bases). V gave up 0 bases and J gave up 5 bases, with 17 bases separating them. The germline V gene has CDR1 SGHNT and CDR2 YYREEE (reference sequence). CDR3 length: 16 residues. CDR3 bases: TGTGCCAGCAGCTTGGGAGCTCTTGGTAGCGTGGAGACCCAGTACTTC. It specifies CASSLGALGSVETQYF.

In its sample, this clone was seen a few times. This chain connects TRBV5-1 to TRBJ2-1; 7 bases fit TRBD2. The CDR3 has 18 amino acids. Germline values: CDR1 SGHRS, CDR2 YFSETQ. V dropped 1 base and J dropped 3; count of bases not matched to a gene: 13. The chain's CDR3 is CASSLSPFRGVYYNEQFF. DNA of the CDR3: TGCGCCAGCAGCTTGTCCCCATTTCGGGGGGTTTACTACAATGAGCAGTTCTTC.

The V and J genes are TRBV5-5 and TRBJ2-7; D may match TRBD1 or TRBD2 (5 bases each). The CDR3 runs 14 residues. The V end was cut by 3 bases, the J end by 3 bases, with 13 bases between. Germline loops: CDR1 SGHKS, CDR2 YYEKEE (reference sequence). CDR3 in DNA: TGTGCCAGCAGCTACTGGGACGGGCACTACGAGCAGTACTTC. Translation: CASSYWDGHYEQYF.

CDR3 DNA sequence: TGTGCCAGCTCATGGACTAGCGGGGGTGCAGTAACAGATACGCAGTATTTT. Protein product: CASSWTSGGAVTDTQYF. The rearrangement joins TRBV18 to TRBJ2-3; 13 nucleotides agree with TRBD2. CDR3 length: 17 amino acids. Trimming at V came to 5 bases and at J to 3 bases, leaving 8 bases not matched to a gene. The germline V gene has CDR1 KGHSH and CDR2 LQKENI. The whole variable domain, filled in from reference TRBV18 and TRBJ2-3, reads NAGVMQNPRHLVRRRGQEARLRCSPMKGHSHVYWYRQLPEEGLKFMVYLQKENIIDESGMPKERFSAEFPKEGPSILRIQQVVRGDSAAYFCASSWTSGGAVTDTQYFGPGTRLTVL.

The chain joins TRBV27 to TRBJ2-3, with 8 bases lining up with TRBD2. Trimming cost V 7 bases and J 11 bases; bases outside gene matches: 5. The length of the CDR3 is 11 residues. Germline CDR1 is MNHEY and CDR2 is SMNVEV (reference sequence). The CDR3 DNA reads as TGTGCCAGCACACGAGCGGGGGTGCAGTATTTT. It specifies CASTRAGVQYF.

The CDR3 region has the DNA TGCGCCAGCAGCGGCCGTGGGACAGGGTTAGAGACCCAGTACTTC. This translates into CASSGRGTGLETQYF. V and J are TRBV5-1 and TRBJ2-5, with TRBD1 matching 9 bases. The trim removed 4 bases at V and 4 bases at J, leaving 8 bases unmatched. CDR3 size: 15 residues. Germline V lookup: CDR1 SGHRS, CDR2 YFSETQ.

The chain combines TRBV7-8 with TRBJ2-1; 11 bases are shared with TRBD2. The V segment lost 1 base and the J segment 0 bases; nucleotides outside the gene matches: 5. The CDR3 length is 18 residues. Germline CDR1 and CDR2: SGHVS and FQNEAQ. The CDR3 bases are TGTGCCAGCAGCTTAGAAAGGACTAGCGGGTCCTCCTACAATGAGCAGTTCTTC. This sequence encodes CASSLERTSGSSYNEQFF.

The rearrangement uses TRBV7-6 and TRBJ2-1; D not resolved. Trimming removed 1 base at V and 0 bases at J, with 7 bases between. This CDR3 comprises 15 residues. Germline lookup yields CDR1 SGHVS and CDR2 FNYEAQ. CDR3 sequence (DNA): TGTGCCAGCAGCTTAGAGAGGACCTCCTACAATGAGCAGTTCTTC. Protein sequence: CASSLERTSYNEQFF.

The rearrangement uses TRBV9 and TRBJ1-5; D is perhaps TRBD1 (6 bases). This CDR3 region has 15 residues. Germline CDR1 is SGDLS and CDR2 is YYNGEE. Trimming shortened V by 4 bases and J by 4 bases, and 15 bases separated the two germline ends. The CDR3 DNA is TGTGCCAGCAGCCCATCTGGGAGGGGGAATCAGCCCCAGCATTTT. Its protein product is CASSPSGRGNQPQHF.

The rearrangement joins TRBV27 to TRBJ2-3; D possibly corresponds to TRBD2 (5 bases). CDR1 MNHEY and CDR2 SMNVEV come from the germline V gene (reference sequence). The CDR3 extends over 14 amino acids. The germline V and J ends were trimmed by 3 bases and 4 bases, with 11 bases remaining between them. This chain's CDR3 is CASSFVAGPDTQYF. CDR3 DNA: TGTGCCAGCAGTTTTGTGGCGGGTCCAGATACGCAGTATTTT.

The gene calls are TRBV7-9 and TRBJ1-1, with a weak D call TRBD1 (5 bases). V lost 2 bases and J 1 base, leaving 8 bases between the germline ends. CDR1 is SEHNR and CDR2 is FQNEAQ in the germline V gene (reference sequence). The CDR3 spans 14 residues. CDR3 loop: CASSLLGGNTEAFF. For the CDR3, the DNA is TGTGCCAGCAGCTTACTCGGGGGGAACACTGAAGCTTTCTTT.

The rearrangement joins TRBV19 to TRBJ1-2, with 7 positions matching TRBD1. The trim removed 4 bases at V and 7 bases at J, leaving 6 bases unmatched. The CDR3 spans 13 residues. The germline V gene encodes CDR1 LNHDA and CDR2 SQIVND (reference sequence). The CDR3 coding sequence is TGTGCCAGTAGTACCGGGACAGAGGGTGGCTACACCTTC. The encoded protein is CASSTGTEGGYTF.

Here the CDR3 reads CASSILAGGQDEQFF. In DNA form, the CDR3 reads TGCGCCAGCAGCATACTAGCGGGGGGCCAGGATGAGCAGTTCTTC. This chain connects TRBV5-1 to TRBJ2-1, with 12 nucleotides matching TRBD2. The germline V gene has CDR1 SGHRS and CDR2 YFSETQ. The CDR3 covers 15 residues. V gave up 4 bases and J gave up 8 bases; unmatched junction bases: 7.

The V gene is TRBV5-4, the J gene TRBJ1-2, with TRBD1 as a possible D gene (6 bases). Germline V gives CDR1 SGHNT, CDR2 YYREEE (reference sequence). Between the trimmed V and J ends, which lost 5 bases and 2 bases, there was a span of 19 bases. The CDR3 runs 16 residues. The CDR3 loop is CASRRIGTLPNYGYTF. The CDR3 DNA is TGTGCCAGCAGGAGAATAGGGACACTACCGAACTATGGCTACACCTTC. The whole variable domain, filled in from reference TRBV5-4 and TRBJ1-2, reads ETGVTQSPTHLIKTRGQQVTLRCSSQSGHNTVSWYQQALGQGPQFIFQYYREEENGRGNFPPRFSGLQFPNYSSELNVNALELDDSALYLCASRRIGTLPNYGYTFGSGTRLTVV.

This clone came up a few times. J is TRBJ1-6 and V is TRBV7-9, with 7 positions matching TRBD1. CDR1 is SEHNR and CDR2 is FQNEAQ in the germline V gene (reference sequence). Trimming removed 6 bases from V and 8 bases from J; junction bases left unmatched: 7. The CDR3 is made up of 14 amino acids. CDR3 in amino acids: CASSRGTEYSPLHF. CDR3 sequence (DNA): TGTGCCAGCAGTCGAGGGACAGAATATTCACCCCTCCACTTT.

The chain carries TRBV15 and TRBJ2-7; D ambiguous. This CDR3 is built from 13 residues. Germline CDR1 reads LNHNV; CDR2 reads YYDKDF (reference sequence). V lost 0 bases and J 6 bases, leaving 9 bases between the germline ends. This CDR3 is CATSRDLGFEQYF. CDR3 DNA sequence: TGTGCCACCAGCAGAGATCTCGGGTTCGAGCAGTACTTC. The full variable domain, its missing parts supplied by reference TRBV15 and TRBJ2-7, is DAMVIQNPRYQVTQFGKPVTLSCSQTLNHNVMYWYQQKSSQAPKLLFHYYDKDFNNEADTPDNFQSRRPNTSFCFLDIRSPGLGDTAMYLCATSRDLGFEQYFGPGTRLTVT.